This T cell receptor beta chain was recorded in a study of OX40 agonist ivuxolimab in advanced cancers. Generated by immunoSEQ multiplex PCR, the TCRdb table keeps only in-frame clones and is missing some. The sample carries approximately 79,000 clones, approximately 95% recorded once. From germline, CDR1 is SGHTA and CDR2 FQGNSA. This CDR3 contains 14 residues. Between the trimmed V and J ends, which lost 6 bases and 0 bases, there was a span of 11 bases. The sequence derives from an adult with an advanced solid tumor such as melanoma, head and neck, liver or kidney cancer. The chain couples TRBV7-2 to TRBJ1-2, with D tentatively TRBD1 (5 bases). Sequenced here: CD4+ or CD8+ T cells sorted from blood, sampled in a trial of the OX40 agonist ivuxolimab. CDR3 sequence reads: CASSPRVTNYGYTF. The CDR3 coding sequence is TGTGCCAGCAGTCCCAGGGTCACTAACTATGGCTACACCTTC.